A single T cell receptor (beta chain) is shown here with its context. The data were produced by immunoSEQ multiplex PCR, yet TCRdb's version contains in-frame clones alone and is incomplete. Of about 150,000 clones in the sample, about nine tenths were seen once. This specimen comes from a study of T cell responses to AZD1222 COVID-19 vaccine. The study pooled second doses at about 4 or about 12 weeks. Material: peripheral blood, obtained 28 days after the second AZD1222 dose. The sequence came from an adult who received the AZD1222 COVID-19 vaccine.

CDR3 in amino acids: CASSLREAGGYTF. In nucleotides, the CDR3 is TGTGCCAGCAGTTTACGGGAGGCAGGGGGCTACACCTTC. The chain has TRBV27 and TRBJ1-2; D perhaps matches TRBD1 (5 bases). CDR1 and CDR2 (germline): MNHEY, SMNVEV (reference sequence). Trimming removed 2 bases at V and 8 bases at J, with 12 bases between. The CDR3 has 13 residues.